The following is a T cell receptor (beta chain) sequence with its context. The CDR3 runs 12 residues. Germline CDR1 reads SGHNT; CDR2 reads YYREEE (reference sequence). V lost 5 bases and J lost 6, with 9 bases in between. The data stem from a study of blood T cell repertoires in COVID-19. TCRdb's table, derived via immunoSEQ multiplex PCR, lists solely in-frame clones and lacks some. Of under 200,000 clones in the sample, around 79% were seen once. The chain has TRBV5-4 and TRBJ2-1; D gene ambiguous. The TCR was taken from a woman aged 60-75 years with COVID-19, enrolled during active disease. Sequenced sample: peripheral blood. CDR3 region: CASRAPPNEQFF. In DNA, the CDR3 is TGTGCCAGCAGGGCCCCCCCCAATGAGCAGTTCTTC. Together with reference TRBV5-4 and TRBJ2-1, the CDR3 gives the full variable domain: ETGVTQSPTHLIKTRGQQVTLRCSSQSGHNTVSWYQQALGQGPQFIFQYYREEENGRGNFPPRFSGLQFPNYSSELNVNALELDDSALYLCASRAPPNEQFFGPGTRLTVL.